The T cell receptor beta chain under discussion was sequenced for a study of technical replicates of blood from a few donors. Profiled with immunoSEQ multiplex PCR; TCRdb holds only in-frame clones, not every one. Among some 12,000 clones listed, 92% were seen once. Sequenced input: PBMCs. The TCR sequence derives from a human donor in good health.

DNA of the CDR3: TGTGCCAGCAGCGAAGGACAGTACACTGAAGCTTTCTTT. Translated: CASSEGQYTEAFF. V gene TRBV9 combines with J gene TRBJ1-1; perhaps TRBD1 as D (6 bases). V dropped 3 bases and J dropped 3 bases, with 9 bases sitting between them. Germline lookup yields CDR1 SGDLS and CDR2 YYNGEE. CDR3 size: 13 residues.